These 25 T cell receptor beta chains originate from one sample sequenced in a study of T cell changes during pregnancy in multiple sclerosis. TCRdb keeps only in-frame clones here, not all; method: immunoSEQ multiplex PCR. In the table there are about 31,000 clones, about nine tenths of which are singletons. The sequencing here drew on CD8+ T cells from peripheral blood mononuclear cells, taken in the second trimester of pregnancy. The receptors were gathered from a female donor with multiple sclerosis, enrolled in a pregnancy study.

CDR3 protein: CASSFASGTYNEQFF. The DNA of the CDR3 is TGTGCCAGCAGCTTTGCTAGCGGGACCTACAATGAGCAGTTCTTC. The chain couples TRBV7-2 to TRBJ2-1; TRBD2 aligns across 9 bases. This CDR3 contains 15 residues. V lost 3 bases, J lost 2 bases, and 2 bases stayed unmatched. Germline V gene lookup returns CDR1 SGHTA and CDR2 FQGNSA.

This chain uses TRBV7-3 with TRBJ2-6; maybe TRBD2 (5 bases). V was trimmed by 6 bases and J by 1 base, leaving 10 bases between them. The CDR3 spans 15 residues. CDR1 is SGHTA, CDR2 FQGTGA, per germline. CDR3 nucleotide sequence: TGTGCCAGCAGTCCCGCGGGTTCTGGGGCCAACGTCCTGACTTTC. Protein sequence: CASSPAGSGANVLTF.

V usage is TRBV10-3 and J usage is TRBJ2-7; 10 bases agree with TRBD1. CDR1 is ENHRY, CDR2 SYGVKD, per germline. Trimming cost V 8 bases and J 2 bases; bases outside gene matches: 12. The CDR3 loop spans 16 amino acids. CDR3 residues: CAIGLTGGNPTYEQYF. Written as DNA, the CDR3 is TGTGCCATCGGACTGACAGGGGGCAATCCAACCTACGAGCAGTACTTC.

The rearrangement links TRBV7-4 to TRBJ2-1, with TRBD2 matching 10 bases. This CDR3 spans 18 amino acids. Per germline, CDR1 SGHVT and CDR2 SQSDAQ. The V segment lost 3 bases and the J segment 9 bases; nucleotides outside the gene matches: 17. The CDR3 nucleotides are TGTGCCAGCAGCTTTAATGGGTCGGTGCTAGCGGGAGATGGTGAGCAGTTCTTC. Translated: CASSFNGSVLAGDGEQFF.

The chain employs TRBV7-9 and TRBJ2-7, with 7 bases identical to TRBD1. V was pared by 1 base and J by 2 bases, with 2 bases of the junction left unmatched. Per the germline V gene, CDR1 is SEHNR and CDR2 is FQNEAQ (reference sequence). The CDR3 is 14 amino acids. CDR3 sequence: CASSLDTGAYEQYF. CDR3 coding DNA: TGTGCCAGCAGCTTAGATACAGGGGCCTACGAGCAGTACTTC.

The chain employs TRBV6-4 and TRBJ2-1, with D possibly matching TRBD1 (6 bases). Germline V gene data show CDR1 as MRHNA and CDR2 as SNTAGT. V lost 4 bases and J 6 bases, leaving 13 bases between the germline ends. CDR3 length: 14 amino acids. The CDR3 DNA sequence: TGTGCCAGCAGTGTGGTCCCAGGGGCCAATGAGCAGTTCTTC. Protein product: CASSVVPGANEQFF.

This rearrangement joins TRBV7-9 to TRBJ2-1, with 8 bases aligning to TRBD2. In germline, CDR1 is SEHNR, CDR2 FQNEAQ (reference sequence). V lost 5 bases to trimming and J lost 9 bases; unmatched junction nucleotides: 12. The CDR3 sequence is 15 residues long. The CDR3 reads CASSPGAGGKGEQFF. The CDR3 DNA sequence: TGTGCCAGCAGCCCTGGGGCGGGAGGAAAAGGTGAGCAGTTCTTC. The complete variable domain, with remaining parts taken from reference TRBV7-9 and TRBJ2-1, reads DTGVSQNPRHKITKRGQNVTFRCDPISEHNRLYWYRQTLGQGPEFLTYFQNEAQLEKSRLLSDRFSAERPKGSFSTLEIQRTEQGDSAMYLCASSPGAGGKGEQFFGPGTRLTVL.

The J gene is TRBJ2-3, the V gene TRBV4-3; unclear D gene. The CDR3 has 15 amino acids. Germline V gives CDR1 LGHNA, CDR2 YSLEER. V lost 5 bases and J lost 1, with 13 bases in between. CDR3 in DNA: TGCGCCAGCAGCTCCCCCCTAGATGGCACAGATACGCAGTATTTT. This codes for CASSSPLDGTDTQYF.

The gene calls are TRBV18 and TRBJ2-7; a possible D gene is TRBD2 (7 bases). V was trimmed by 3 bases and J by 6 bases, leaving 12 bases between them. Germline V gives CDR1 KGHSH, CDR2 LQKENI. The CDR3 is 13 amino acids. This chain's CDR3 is CASSPGGQSEQYF. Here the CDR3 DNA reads TGTGCCAGCTCACCCGGGGGGCAGAGCGAGCAGTACTTC.

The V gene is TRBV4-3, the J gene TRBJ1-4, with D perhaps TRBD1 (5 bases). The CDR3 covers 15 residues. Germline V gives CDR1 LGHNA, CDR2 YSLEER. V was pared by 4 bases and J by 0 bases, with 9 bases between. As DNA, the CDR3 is TGCGCCAGCAGCCCCAGGGAATCAACTAATGAAAAACTGTTTTTT. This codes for CASSPRESTNEKLFF.

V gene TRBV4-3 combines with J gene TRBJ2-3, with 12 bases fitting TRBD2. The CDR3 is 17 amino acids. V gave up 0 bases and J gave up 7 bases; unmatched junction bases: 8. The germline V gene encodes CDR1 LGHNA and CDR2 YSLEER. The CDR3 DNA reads TGCGCCAGCAGCCAAGATTCACTAGCGGGAGGAAGGTATACGCAGTATTTT. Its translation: CASSQDSLAGGRYTQYF.

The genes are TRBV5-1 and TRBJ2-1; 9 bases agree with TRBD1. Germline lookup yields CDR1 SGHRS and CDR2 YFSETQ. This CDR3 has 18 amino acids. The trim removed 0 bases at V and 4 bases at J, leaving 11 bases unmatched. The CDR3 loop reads CASSLVIMRTGEYNEQFF. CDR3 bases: TGCGCCAGCAGCTTGGTGATTATGAGGACAGGGGAATACAATGAGCAGTTCTTC.

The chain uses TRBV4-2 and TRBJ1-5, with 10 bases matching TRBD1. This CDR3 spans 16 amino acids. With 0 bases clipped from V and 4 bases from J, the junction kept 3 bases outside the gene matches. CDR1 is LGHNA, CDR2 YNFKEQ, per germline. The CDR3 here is CASSQEGGQGNQPQHF. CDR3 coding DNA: TGTGCCAGCAGCCAAGAGGGGGGACAGGGGAATCAGCCCCAGCATTTT.

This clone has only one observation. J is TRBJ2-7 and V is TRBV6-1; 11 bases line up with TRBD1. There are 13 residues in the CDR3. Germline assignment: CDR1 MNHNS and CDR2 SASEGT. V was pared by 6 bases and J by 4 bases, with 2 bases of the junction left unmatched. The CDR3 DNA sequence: TGTGCCAGCAGGGACAGGGGGCGGTACGAGCAGTACTTC. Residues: CASRDRGRYEQYF.

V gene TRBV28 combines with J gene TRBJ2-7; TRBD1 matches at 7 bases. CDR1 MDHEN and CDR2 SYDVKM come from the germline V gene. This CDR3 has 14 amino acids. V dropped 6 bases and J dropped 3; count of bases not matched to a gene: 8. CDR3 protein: CASSPQGRLYEQYF. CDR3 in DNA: TGTGCCAGCAGCCCACAGGGGCGACTCTACGAGCAGTACTTC.

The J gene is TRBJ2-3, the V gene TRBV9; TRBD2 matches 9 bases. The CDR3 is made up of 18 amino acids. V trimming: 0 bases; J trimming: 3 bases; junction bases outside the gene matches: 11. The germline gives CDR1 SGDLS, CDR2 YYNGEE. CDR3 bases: TGTGCCAGCAGCGTAGCGTTTCCAGCGGGAGGTTCTACAGATACGCAGTATTTT. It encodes CASSVAFPAGGSTDTQYF.

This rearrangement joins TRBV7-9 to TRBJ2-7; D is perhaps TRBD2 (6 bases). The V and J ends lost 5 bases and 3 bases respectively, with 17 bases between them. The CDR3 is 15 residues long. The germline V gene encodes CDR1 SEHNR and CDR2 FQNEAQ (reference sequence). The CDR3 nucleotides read TGTGCCAGCAGCCCCCCGGTGGGAGGACGCTACGAGCAGTACTTC. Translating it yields CASSPPVGGRYEQYF.

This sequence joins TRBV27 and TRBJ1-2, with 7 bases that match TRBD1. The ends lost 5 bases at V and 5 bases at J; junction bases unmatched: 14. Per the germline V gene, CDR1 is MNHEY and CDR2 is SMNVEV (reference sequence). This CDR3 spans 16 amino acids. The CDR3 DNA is TGTGCCAGCAGTCCTCCGGGACAGCAAGCCTTATATGGCTACACCTTC. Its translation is CASSPPGQQALYGYTF.

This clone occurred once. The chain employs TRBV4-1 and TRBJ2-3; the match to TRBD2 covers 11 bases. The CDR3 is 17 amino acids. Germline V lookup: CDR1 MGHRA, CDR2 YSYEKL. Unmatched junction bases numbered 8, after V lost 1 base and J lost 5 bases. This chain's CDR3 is CASSQGGTSGVGDTQYF. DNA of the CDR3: TGCGCCAGCAGCCAAGGTGGGACTAGCGGAGTGGGAGATACGCAGTATTTT.

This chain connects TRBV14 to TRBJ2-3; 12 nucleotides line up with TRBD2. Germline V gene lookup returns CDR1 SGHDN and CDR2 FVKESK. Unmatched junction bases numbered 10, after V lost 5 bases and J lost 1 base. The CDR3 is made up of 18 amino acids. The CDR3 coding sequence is TGTGCCAGCAGCAACCTAGCGGGAGGGCCCCTAGGCACAGATACGCAGTATTTT. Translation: CASSNLAGGPLGTDTQYF.

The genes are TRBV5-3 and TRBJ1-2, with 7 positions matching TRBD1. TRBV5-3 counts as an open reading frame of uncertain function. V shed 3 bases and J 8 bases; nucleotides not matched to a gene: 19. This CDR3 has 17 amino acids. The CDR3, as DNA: TGTGCCAGAAGCTGCAGACTGCGGGACAGAACCTATGGAGGCTACACCTTC. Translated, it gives CARSCRLRDRTYGGYTF.

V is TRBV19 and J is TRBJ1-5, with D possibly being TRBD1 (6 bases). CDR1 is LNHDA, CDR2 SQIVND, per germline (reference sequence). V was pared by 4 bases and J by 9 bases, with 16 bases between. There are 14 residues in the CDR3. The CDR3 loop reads CASSTRQAAGPQHF. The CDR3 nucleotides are TGTGCCAGTAGTACTCGACAGGCCGCGGGGCCCCAGCATTTT.

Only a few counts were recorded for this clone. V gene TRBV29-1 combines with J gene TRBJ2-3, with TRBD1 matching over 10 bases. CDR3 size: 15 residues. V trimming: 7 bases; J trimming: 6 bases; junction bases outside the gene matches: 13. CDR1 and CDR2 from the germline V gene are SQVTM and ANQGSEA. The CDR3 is CSGDRGKAGSDTQYF. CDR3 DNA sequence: TGCAGCGGGGACAGGGGAAAGGCTGGCTCGGATACGCAGTATTTT.

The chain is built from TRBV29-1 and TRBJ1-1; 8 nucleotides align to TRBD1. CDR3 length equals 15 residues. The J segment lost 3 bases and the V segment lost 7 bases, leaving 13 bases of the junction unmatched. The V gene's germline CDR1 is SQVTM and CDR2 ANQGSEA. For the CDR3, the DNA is TGCAGCGGGAGACAGGAAAACAGGGGGGACACTGAAGCTTTCTTT. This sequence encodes CSGRQENRGDTEAFF.

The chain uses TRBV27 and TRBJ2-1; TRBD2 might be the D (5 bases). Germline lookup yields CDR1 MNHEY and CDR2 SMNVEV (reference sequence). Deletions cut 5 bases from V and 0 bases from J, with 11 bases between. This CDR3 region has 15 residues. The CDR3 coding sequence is TGTGCCAGCAGTCCGGACTTCAGCTCCTACAATGAGCAGTTCTTC. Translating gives CASSPDFSSYNEQFF.